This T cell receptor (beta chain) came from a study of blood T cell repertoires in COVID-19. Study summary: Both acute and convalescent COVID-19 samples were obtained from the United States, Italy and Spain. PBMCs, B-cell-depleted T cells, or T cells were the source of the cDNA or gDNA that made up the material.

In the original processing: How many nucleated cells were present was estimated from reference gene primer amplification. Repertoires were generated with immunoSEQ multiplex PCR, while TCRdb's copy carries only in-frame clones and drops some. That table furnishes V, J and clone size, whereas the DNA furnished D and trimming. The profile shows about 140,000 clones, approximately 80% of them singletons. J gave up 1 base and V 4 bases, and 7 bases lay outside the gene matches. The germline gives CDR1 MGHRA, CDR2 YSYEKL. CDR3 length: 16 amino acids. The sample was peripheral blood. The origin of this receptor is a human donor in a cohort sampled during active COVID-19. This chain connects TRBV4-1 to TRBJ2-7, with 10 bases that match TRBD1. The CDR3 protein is CASSLGGQGSSYEQYF. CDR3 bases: TGCGCCAGCAGCCTCGGGGGACAGGGGTCTTCCTACGAGCAGTACTTC.